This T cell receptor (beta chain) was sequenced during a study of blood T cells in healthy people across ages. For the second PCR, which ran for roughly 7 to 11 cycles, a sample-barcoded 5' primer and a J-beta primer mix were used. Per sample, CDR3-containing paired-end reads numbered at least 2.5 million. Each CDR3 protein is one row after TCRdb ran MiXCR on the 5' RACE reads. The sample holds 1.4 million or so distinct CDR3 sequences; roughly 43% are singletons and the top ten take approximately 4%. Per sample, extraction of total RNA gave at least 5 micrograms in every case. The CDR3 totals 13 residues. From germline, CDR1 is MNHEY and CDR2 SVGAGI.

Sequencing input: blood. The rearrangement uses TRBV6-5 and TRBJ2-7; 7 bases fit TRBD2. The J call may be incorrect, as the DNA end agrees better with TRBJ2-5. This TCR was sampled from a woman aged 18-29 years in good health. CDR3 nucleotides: TGTGCCAGCAGTTACTCGGGGAGGGGGACCCAGTACTTC. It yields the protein CASSYSGRGTQYF.